Below, 3 T cell receptor beta chains from the same sample are listed, as sequenced in a study of shared clonotypes between healthy human individuals. TCRdb's table, derived via immunoSEQ multiplex PCR, lists solely in-frame clones and lacks some. This table has about 1 million clones, about 75% appearing once. Sample: memory CD4+ T cells sorted from blood. Subset meaning: CD45RA-negative fraction. The receptor set was obtained from a man aged 18 to 30 in good health.

V usage is TRBV27 and J usage is TRBJ1-5; the D is unclear. CDR1 and CDR2 (germline): MNHEY, SMNVEV (reference sequence). The CDR3 runs 14 residues. The ends were cut back, 5 bases at V and 0 bases at J, with 8 bases in the middle. CDR3 DNA sequence: TGTGCCAGCAGTGAGCAGGCTAGCAATCAGCCCCAGCATTTT. Protein: CASSEQASNQPQHF.

The chain recombines TRBV5-1 with TRBJ2-2; D gene uncertain. The V and J ends lost 1 base and 7 bases respectively, with 8 bases between them. The CDR3 contains 13 residues. CDR1 is SGHRS and CDR2 is YFSETQ in the germline V gene. CDR3 DNA: TGCGCCAGCAGCTTGAGGGCCCACGGGGAGCTGTTTTTT. It specifies CASSLRAHGELFF. Using reference TRBV5-1 and TRBJ2-2 for the parts outside the CDR3, the full variable domain is KAGVTQTPRYLIKTRGQQVTLSCSPISGHRSVSWYQQTPGQGLQFLFEYFSETQRNKGNFPGRFSGRQFSNSRSEMNVSTLELGDSALYLCASSLRAHGELFFGEGSRLTVL.

V is TRBV7-8 and J is TRBJ1-6, with 8 bases lining up with TRBD1. This CDR3 comprises 15 residues. The J segment lost 10 bases and the V segment lost 1 base, leaving 6 bases of the junction unmatched. From germline, CDR1 is SGHVS and CDR2 FQNEAQ. CDR3: CASSLETGVRSPLHF. The CDR3 DNA is TGTGCCAGCAGCTTAGAGACAGGGGTAAGGTCACCCCTCCACTTT.